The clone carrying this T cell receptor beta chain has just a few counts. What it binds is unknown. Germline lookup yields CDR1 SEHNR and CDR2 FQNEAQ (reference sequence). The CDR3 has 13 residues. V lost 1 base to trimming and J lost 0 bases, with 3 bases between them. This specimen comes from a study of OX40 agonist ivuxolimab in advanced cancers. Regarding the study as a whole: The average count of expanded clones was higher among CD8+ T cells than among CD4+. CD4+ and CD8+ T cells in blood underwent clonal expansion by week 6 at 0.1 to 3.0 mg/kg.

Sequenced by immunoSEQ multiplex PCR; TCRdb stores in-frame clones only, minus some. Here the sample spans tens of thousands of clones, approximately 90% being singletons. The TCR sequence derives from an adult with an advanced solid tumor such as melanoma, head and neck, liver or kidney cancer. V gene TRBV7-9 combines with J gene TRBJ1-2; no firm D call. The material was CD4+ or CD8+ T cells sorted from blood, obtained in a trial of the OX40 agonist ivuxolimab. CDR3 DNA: TGTGCCAGCAGCTTAGATGCTAACTATGGCTACACCTTC. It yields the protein CASSLDANYGYTF.